This passage covers 17 T cell receptor beta chains from one sample sequenced in a study of graft-versus-host responses after intestinal transplantation. TCRdb's table, derived via immunoSEQ multiplex PCR, lists solely in-frame clones and lacks some. Found here are over 15,000 clones, over 75% of them singletons; the top ten hold roughly 2%. The specimen was PBMCs, collected 14 days after transplant. These receptors all stem from a human patient who received an intestinal transplant, so some T cells may come from the graft donor.

The rearrangement joins TRBV9 to TRBJ2-5; D possibly matches TRBD1 or TRBD2 (5 bases each). Germline CDR1 and CDR2: SGDLS and YYNGEE. The CDR3 is 15 amino acids. V was pared by 3 bases and J by 7 bases, with 19 bases between. The CDR3 DNA follows: TGTGCCAGCAGCGCGCCCGACACCCCGAGGGGGACCCAGTACTTC. This sequence encodes CASSAPDTPRGTQYF. The variable domain in full, completed from reference TRBV9 and TRBJ2-5, reads DSGVTQTPKHLITATGQRVTLRCSPRSGDLSVYWYQQSLDQGLQFLIQYYNGEERAKGNILERFSAQQFPDLHSELNLSSLELGDSALYFCASSAPDTPRGTQYFGPGTRLLVL.

As to this clone: One junction end disagrees with the germline gene, perhaps due to a read error. Additional DNA sequences in this sample encode the identical CDR3. V is TRBV28 and J is TRBJ1-2; 11 nucleotides align to TRBD1. The CDR3 totals 16 residues. CDR1 is MDHEN, CDR2 SYDVKM, per germline. As DNA, the CDR3 is TGTGCCAGCAGTAATTCGCGAGTCCCGGGACAGGGGGGCTACACCTTT. Its protein product is CASSNSRVPGQGGYTF.

The gene calls are TRBV5-4 and TRBJ2-7, with a possible D match to TRBD2 (6 bases). This CDR3 contains 15 residues. Deletions cut 4 bases from V and 0 bases from J, with 14 bases between. Per the germline V gene, CDR1 is SGHNT and CDR2 is YYREEE (reference sequence). The CDR3 coding sequence is TGTGCCAGCAGCACCGGGACTCCTAGCTCCTACGAGCAGTACTTC. Encoded protein: CASSTGTPSSYEQYF.

This clone turned up a few times. This sequence joins TRBV9 and TRBJ1-2; 7 bases match TRBD1. The CDR3 is 15 amino acids. From germline, CDR1 is SGDLS and CDR2 YYNGEE. The V and J ends lost 0 bases and 3 bases, in that order; junction bases with no gene match: 5. Here the CDR3 reads CASSVASGGYYGYTF. Here the CDR3 DNA reads TGTGCCAGCAGCGTAGCTTCAGGGGGTTACTATGGCTACACCTTC.

As for this clone: The missing conserved phenylalanine or tryptophan at the end of this CDR3 makes a read error likely. The chain carries TRBV9 and TRBJ1-2; TRBD1 aligns across 7 bases. Trimming removed 4 bases from V and 7 bases from J; junction bases left unmatched: 10. Germline V gene data show CDR1 as SGDLS and CDR2 as YYNGEE. The CDR3 length is 14 residues. The CDR3 sequence: CASSPARDSLGYTL. The DNA for the CDR3 is TGTGCCAGCAGCCCAGCCCGGGACAGCCTTGGCTACACCCTC.

The chain couples TRBV7-8 to TRBJ2-3, with 8 nucleotides matching TRBD2. The germline gives CDR1 SGHVS, CDR2 FQNEAQ. This CDR3 is 16 amino acids long. V shed 2 bases and J 0 bases; nucleotides not matched to a gene: 4. CDR3 sequence reads: CASSLLPSGSTDTQYF. The CDR3 DNA follows: TGTGCCAGCAGCTTACTACCTAGCGGGAGCACAGATACGCAGTATTTT.

The chain has TRBV7-3 and TRBJ2-2; D is undetermined. V was pared by 5 bases and J by 5 bases, with 9 bases between. The CDR3 has 13 amino acids. Germline CDR1 is SGHTA and CDR2 is FQGTGA. The DNA for the CDR3 is TGTGCCAGCAGCGAAACAACAACCGGGGAGCTGTTTTTT. Residues: CASSETTTGELFF.

V usage is TRBV2 and J usage is TRBJ1-1, with TRBD1 matching 8 bases. The CDR3 has 16 residues. The ends lost 3 bases at V and 1 base at J; junction bases unmatched: 7. Germline CDR1 reads SNHLY; CDR2 reads FYNNEI. CDR3 sequence (DNA): TGTGCCAGCAGTGATGGCAACGGACAGGGGAACACTGAAGCTTTCTTT. Translated: CASSDGNGQGNTEAFF.

This clone was counted only a few times. This sequence joins TRBV2 and TRBJ2-1; TRBD2 matches 13 bases. From germline, CDR1 is SNHLY and CDR2 FYNNEI. The CDR3 sequence is 17 residues long. The V segment lost 6 bases and the J segment 7 bases; nucleotides outside the gene matches: 12. DNA for the CDR3: TGTGCCAGCAGAGTAACTAGCGGGGGGGCTCTCGGAAATGAGCAGTTCTTC. Its translation: CASRVTSGGALGNEQFF. Drawing the rest from reference TRBV2 and TRBJ2-1, the complete variable domain is EPEVTQTPSHQVTQMGQEVILRCVPISNHLYFYWYRQILGQKVEFLVSFYNNEISEKSEIFDDQFSVERPDGSNFTLKIRSTKLEDSAMYFCASRVTSGGALGNEQFFGPGTRLTVL.

The chain has TRBV2 and TRBJ1-2; 7 bases line up with TRBD1. V dropped 7 bases and J dropped 7; count of bases not matched to a gene: 21. Germline V lookup: CDR1 SNHLY, CDR2 FYNNEI. The CDR3 sequence is 17 residues long. CDR3 region: CASKNRRQGLVYGGYTF. The CDR3, as DNA: TGTGCCAGCAAGAACAGACGACAGGGACTTGTCTATGGTGGCTACACCTTC. Full variable domain (rest looked up from reference TRBV2 and TRBJ1-2): EPEVTQTPSHQVTQMGQEVILRCVPISNHLYFYWYRQILGQKVEFLVSFYNNEISEKSEIFDDQFSVERPDGSNFTLKIRSTKLEDSAMYFCASKNRRQGLVYGGYTFGSGTRLTVV.

This rearrangement joins TRBV7-6 to TRBJ2-7; TRBD2 matches at 8 bases. V lost 2 bases, J lost 3 bases, and 0 bases stayed unmatched. Per the germline V gene, CDR1 is SGHVS and CDR2 is FNYEAQ. The CDR3 is made up of 13 amino acids. CDR3 in DNA: TGTGCCAGCAGCTTACTAGCGGGCTACGAGCAGTACTTC. This codes for CASSLLAGYEQYF.

Only a few counts were recorded for this clone. The chain has TRBV2 and TRBJ2-7; 10 bases align to TRBD2. The ends lost 3 bases at V and 6 bases at J; junction bases unmatched: 8. The CDR3 runs to 15 residues. The germline gives CDR1 SNHLY, CDR2 FYNNEI. The CDR3 DNA reads TGTGCCAGCAGTGACGTGGAGCGGGGGGGCCTCGAGCAGTACTTC. This codes for CASSDVERGGLEQYF.

This clone has just one count. The rearrangement joins TRBV19 to TRBJ1-5; the match to TRBD1 covers 9 bases. The V and J ends lost 4 bases and 5 bases, in that order; junction bases with no gene match: 6. Germline CDR1 reads LNHDA; CDR2 reads SQIVND (reference sequence). This CDR3 region has 15 residues. This CDR3 reads CASSSRDRDYQPQHF. CDR3 sequence (DNA): TGTGCCAGTAGTAGCCGGGACAGGGATTATCAGCCCCAGCATTTT.

This clone has only a few counts. The V gene is TRBV6-1, the J gene TRBJ2-7; TRBD2 matches at 8 bases. Trimming at V came to 4 bases and at J to 5 bases, leaving 7 bases not matched to a gene. Per the germline V gene, CDR1 is MNHNS and CDR2 is SASEGT. The CDR3 sequence is 14 residues long. The CDR3 is CASSAGTSVHEQYF. CDR3 in DNA: TGTGCCAGCAGTGCCGGGACTAGTGTGCACGAGCAGTACTTC.

As for this clone: Additional DNA sequences in this sample encode the identical CDR3. The J gene is TRBJ1-2, the V gene TRBV19, with 8 bases fitting TRBD1. CDR1 LNHDA and CDR2 SQIVND come from the germline V gene (reference sequence). CDR3 length: 19 residues. After removal of 5 bases from V and 1 base from J, the junction contained 18 bases not matched to a gene. Here the CDR3 DNA reads TGTGCCAGTAGTCCAAGGCCGGGACAGGAGCCGAGCTTTAACTATGGCTACACCTTC. This sequence encodes CASSPRPGQEPSFNYGYTF.

V gene TRBV7-9 combines with J gene TRBJ2-3; TRBD2 agrees at 10 bases. The CDR3 is made up of 15 amino acids. V lost 5 bases, J lost 4 bases, and 6 bases stayed unmatched. Germline V CDR1 and CDR2: SEHNR, FQNEAQ (reference sequence). In DNA form, the CDR3 reads TGTGCCAGCAGCAGTGGACTAGCGGACCCAGATACGCAGTATTTT. Amino acid sequence: CASSSGLADPDTQYF.

The J gene is TRBJ2-2, the V gene TRBV7-3; D not resolved. The CDR3 has 13 amino acids. Germline V gene data show CDR1 as SGHTA and CDR2 as FQGTGA. Trimming stripped 8 bases from V and 6 bases from J, with 13 bases between. The CDR3 sequence: CASGVGPAGELFF. DNA of the CDR3: TGTGCCAGCGGGGTGGGTCCAGCCGGGGAGCTGTTTTTT.